This T cell receptor beta chain was profiled in a study of B cell selection in AIRE deficiency. Sorting defined conventional CD4 T cells as CD4+CD127+. With 2 bases removed from V and 4 bases from J, the gap between germline ends came to 17 bases. Germline assignment: CDR1 MNHEY and CDR2 SMNVEV (reference sequence). The CDR3 length is 16 residues. Libraries were prepared by immunoSEQ multiplex PCR; TCRdb keeps only in-frame clonotypes and omits some of them. The table lists about 23,000 clones, roughly 98% of them singletons. This receptor was taken from a human donor with AIRE deficiency. The chain employs TRBV27 and TRBJ1-2; possibly TRBD1 for D (5 bases). Sequenced sample: conventional CD4+ T cells sorted from PBMCs. CDR3 in DNA: TGTGCCAGCAGTTTAAGGTCCGGGGGAGTTATCTATGGCTACACCTTC. It specifies CASSLRSGGVIYGYTF.